These 7 T cell receptor beta chains were all obtained from the same sample, sequenced in a study of cytomegalovirus exposure and HLA in healthy donors. In the PCR, 60 Vbeta and 13 Jbeta primers were used. Assay used: immunoSEQ multiplex PCR; TCRdb lists only in-frame clones, some missing. The sample yields 100,000 or so clones, over 60% seen once. Sequenced input: PBMCs. These TCRs come from a man aged 30 to 45 in good health and CMV-seropositive.

V gene TRBV5-1 combines with J gene TRBJ2-6; TRBD1 agrees at 10 bases. The V gene end was trimmed by 4 bases and the J gene end by 1 base; junction bases not matched to a gene: 8. The germline CDR1 and CDR2 sequences are SGHRS and YFSETQ. The CDR3 extends over 18 amino acids. The CDR3 DNA reads as TGCGCCAGCAGCCTACCGGGACAGGGGACATCTGGGGCCAACGTCCTGACTTTC. As protein: CASSLPGQGTSGANVLTF.

This chain joins TRBV28 and TRBJ2-2; tentative D call: TRBD2 (5 bases). With 2 bases removed from V and 8 bases from J, the gap between germline ends came to 15 bases. CDR1 and CDR2 (germline): MDHEN, SYDVKM. The CDR3 runs to 15 residues. The CDR3 DNA is TGTGCCAGCAGTTTAGAGCCGGGGAGCCGGGGGGAGCTGTTTTTT. This gives the protein CASSLEPGSRGELFF.

The chain has TRBV5-5 and TRBJ1-1; D gene uncertain. Germline V CDR1 and CDR2: SGHKS, YYEKEE (reference sequence). The V end was cut by 2 bases, the J end by 4 bases, with 12 bases between. The CDR3 sequence is 14 residues long. The CDR3 here is CASSLIAGGTEAFF. CDR3 coding DNA: TGTGCCAGCAGCTTAATCGCAGGAGGCACTGAAGCTTTCTTT.

The chain couples TRBV5-5 to TRBJ1-2; D remains unclear. Trimming removed 0 bases from V and 8 bases from J, with 8 bases in between. Germline V gives CDR1 SGHKS, CDR2 YYEKEE (reference sequence). The CDR3 length is 12 residues. The CDR3 sequence is CASSLGQEGYTF. The DNA for the CDR3 is TGTGCCAGCAGCTTGGGGCAAGAAGGCTACACCTTC.

V gene TRBV4-2 combines with J gene TRBJ2-3; D possibly corresponds to TRBD2 (6 bases). Per germline, CDR1 LGHNA and CDR2 YNFKEQ. V dropped 3 bases and J dropped 6 bases, with 13 bases sitting between them. This CDR3 comprises 14 residues. CDR3 in amino acids: CASSQDIREDTQYF. CDR3 DNA: TGTGCCAGCAGCCAGGACATCCGGGAGGATACGCAGTATTTT.

The chain is built from TRBV5-1 and TRBJ2-2; 9 bases are shared with TRBD1. Germline CDR1 and CDR2: SGHRS and YFSETQ. The CDR3 has 17 residues. V was pared by 5 bases and J by 4 bases, with 12 bases of the junction left unmatched. CDR3 nucleotide sequence: TGCGCCAGCAGAGGTACAGGGGGCGCCGGTGGCACCGGGGAGCTGTTTTTT. Its protein product is CASRGTGGAGGTGELFF.

This chain connects TRBV7-2 to TRBJ1-1, with 7 bases that match TRBD1. The V gene end was trimmed by 1 base and the J gene end by 1 base; junction bases not matched to a gene: 6. Germline loops: CDR1 SGHTA, CDR2 FQGNSA. The CDR3 extends over 16 amino acids. In nucleotides, the CDR3 is TGTGCCAGCAGCTTAGTCCTCAGGGGGAAGAACACTGAAGCTTTCTTT. Protein sequence: CASSLVLRGKNTEAFF.